Each of the 27 T cell receptor beta chains below was sequenced from the same sample in a study of cytomegalovirus exposure and HLA in healthy donors. In the PCR, 60 Vbeta and 13 Jbeta primers were used. The protocol was immunoSEQ multiplex PCR, while the TCRdb copy is restricted to in-frame clones and leaves out a portion. The sample gives about 170,000 clones, around two thirds of which show up once; about 2.9% is in the top ten. The specimen was PBMCs. Receptors were obtained from a man aged 40-50 years in good health and CMV-seronegative.

There are a few counts of this clone. The V and J genes are TRBV4-1 and TRBJ2-3, with 10 positions matching TRBD2. Germline-derived CDR1 and CDR2 are MGHRA and YSYEKL. This CDR3 is 15 amino acids long. After removal of 2 bases from V and 1 base from J, the junction contained 0 bases not matched to a gene. The DNA for the CDR3 is TGCGCCAGCAGCCAACTAGCGGGAGGCACAGATACGCAGTATTTT. Translated, it gives CASSQLAGGTDTQYF.

This rearrangement joins TRBV5-8 to TRBJ2-1; 7 bases are a match to TRBD1. Germline values: CDR1 SGHTS, CDR2 YDEGEE. This CDR3 contains 14 residues. Germline trimming cut 4 bases from V and 3 bases from J; bases unmatched to any gene: 4. CDR3 sequence (DNA): TGTGCCAGCAGCGGACAGGCCATCTACAATGAGCAGTTCTTC. Translation: CASSGQAIYNEQFF.

The chain couples TRBV19 to TRBJ2-5; D perhaps matches TRBD2 (6 bases). Matching the DNA end better, TRBJ2-7 makes the J call doubtful. This CDR3 contains 13 residues. Germline V gene lookup returns CDR1 LNHDA and CDR2 SQIVND (reference sequence). This chain's CDR3 is CASSIGGGDEQYF. The CDR3 nucleotides read TGTGCCAGTAGTATAGGCGGAGGGGACGAGCAGTACTTC.

V gene TRBV19 combines with J gene TRBJ2-3; 13 bases match TRBD2. This CDR3 comprises 17 residues. Trimming at V came to 6 bases and at J to 0 bases, leaving 6 bases not matched to a gene. Germline V gene sequence: CDR1 LNHDA, CDR2 SQIVND (reference sequence). For the CDR3, the DNA is TGTGCCAGTAGCACCGGACTAGCGGGGGATAGCACAGATACGCAGTATTTT. This encodes CASSTGLAGDSTDTQYF.

The CDR3 region is CASSLEVRAHSYEQYF. Here the CDR3 DNA reads TGTGCCAGCAGTTTAGAGGTCAGGGCCCACTCCTACGAGCAGTACTTC. The V and J genes are TRBV27 and TRBJ2-7; weak D call: TRBD1 (5 bases). Per the germline V gene, CDR1 is MNHEY and CDR2 is SMNVEV (reference sequence). V dropped 2 bases and J dropped 0 bases, with 14 bases sitting between them. CDR3 size: 16 residues.

The V and J genes are TRBV2 and TRBJ2-1; 11 bases are a match to TRBD2. This CDR3 is built from 15 residues. V lost 5 bases, J lost 7 bases, and 7 bases stayed unmatched. Germline loops: CDR1 SNHLY, CDR2 FYNNEI. CDR3 residues: CASSILAGGQNEQFF. The CDR3, as DNA: TGTGCCAGCAGTATATTAGCGGGGGGGCAGAATGAGCAGTTCTTC.

This chain connects TRBV10-2 to TRBJ1-1; D remains unclear. This CDR3 comprises 14 residues. The V and J ends lost 2 bases and 1 base respectively, with 8 bases between them. Looked up from germline, CDR1 is WSHSY and CDR2 is SAAADI. The CDR3 DNA is TGCGCCAGCAGTGAGCGGCGGCCGAACACTGAAGCTTTCTTT. Translated: CASSERRPNTEAFF.

This clone was seen only once. The rearrangement joins TRBV2 to TRBJ2-1; 7 positions agree with TRBD2. The CDR3 has 15 residues. Germline trimming cut 2 bases from V and 5 bases from J; bases unmatched to any gene: 6. Germline loops: CDR1 SNHLY, CDR2 FYNNEI. The CDR3 here is CASSEHTGTNNEQFF. The DNA of the CDR3 is TGTGCCAGCAGTGAACATACCGGGACTAACAATGAGCAGTTCTTC.

This clone was seen only a few times. This chain links TRBV7-9 with TRBJ1-4; perhaps TRBD1 as D (6 bases). CDR1 and CDR2 (germline): SEHNR, FQNEAQ (reference sequence). The CDR3 extends over 12 amino acids. The V gene lost 3 bases and the J gene lost 7 bases, with 6 bases spanning the gap. CDR3 sequence: CASSFRGEKLFF. CDR3 nucleotides: TGTGCCAGCAGCTTCAGGGGTGAAAAACTGTTTTTT.

The gene calls are TRBV29-1 and TRBJ2-7; tentatively, D is TRBD2 (6 bases). Germline CDR1 SQVTM, CDR2 ANQGSEA. With 4 bases removed from V and 3 bases from J, the gap between germline ends came to 13 bases. The CDR3 covers 13 residues. The CDR3 reads CSVGLAGRYEQYF. The CDR3 region has the DNA TGCAGCGTTGGTCTTGCGGGACGCTACGAGCAGTACTTC.

The chain employs TRBV19 and TRBJ2-2, with D possibly being TRBD2 (6 bases). The germline V gene has CDR1 LNHDA and CDR2 SQIVND (reference sequence). The length of the CDR3 is 12 residues. The V end lost 4 bases, the J end lost 8 bases, and 8 bases lay between the germline ends. The CDR3, as DNA: TGTGCCAGTAGTAACGCGGGGGGGGAGCTGTTTTTT. Protein: CASSNAGGELFF.

This clone was seen only a few times. This rearrangement joins TRBV28 to TRBJ2-7; no clear D gene. CDR3 length: 14 amino acids. Trimming stripped 2 bases from V and 0 bases from J, with 8 bases between. Germline assignment: CDR1 MDHEN and CDR2 SYDVKM. CDR3 residues: CASSLEINSYEQYF. In DNA form, the CDR3 reads TGTGCCAGCAGTTTAGAGATAAACTCCTACGAGCAGTACTTC.

The rearrangement links TRBV18 to TRBJ2-1; tentatively, D is TRBD1 (6 bases). In germline, CDR1 is KGHSH, CDR2 LQKENI. V was clipped by 4 bases and J by 0 bases, with 10 bases between them. The CDR3 spans 15 residues. The CDR3 DNA reads TGTGCCAGCTCACGACAGGCTAGCTCCTACAATGAGCAGTTCTTC. Protein product: CASSRQASSYNEQFF.

The chain uses TRBV7-6 and TRBJ2-7; D call uncertain. V lost 2 bases and J 4 bases, leaving 12 bases between the germline ends. The CDR3 covers 14 residues. In germline, CDR1 is SGHVS, CDR2 FNYEAQ. Here the CDR3 reads CASSLQPDGYEQYF. The CDR3 nucleotides are TGTGCCAGCAGCTTACAACCAGACGGGTACGAGCAGTACTTC. Together with reference TRBV7-6 and TRBJ2-7, the CDR3 gives the full variable domain: GAGVSQSPRYKVTKRGQDVALRCDPISGHVSLYWYRQALGQGPEFLTYFNYEAQQDKSGLPNDRFSAERPEGSISTLTIQRTEQRDSAMYRCASSLQPDGYEQYFGPGTRLTVT.

This chain connects TRBV30 to TRBJ2-5; tentatively, D is TRBD2 (6 bases). Germline V gene lookup returns CDR1 GTSNPN and CDR2 SVGIG (reference sequence). The CDR3 totals 13 residues. Trimming shortened V by 3 bases and J by 4 bases, and 12 bases separated the two germline ends. The DNA of the CDR3 is TGTGCCTGGAGAATGGGGGGAGTAGAGACCCAGTACTTC. Its translation is CAWRMGGVETQYF.

This clone was found a few times. The chain is built from TRBV5-1 and TRBJ2-7; 7 bases line up with TRBD1. Trimming removed 4 bases from V and 3 bases from J; junction bases left unmatched: 10. Germline CDR1 is SGHRS and CDR2 is YFSETQ. The length of the CDR3 is 15 residues. The CDR3 DNA reads TGCGCCAGCAGCCCTACTCGGGACAGCCTCTACGAGCAGTACTTC. Translated: CASSPTRDSLYEQYF.

In its sample, this clone was seen a few times. This rearrangement joins TRBV10-3 to TRBJ1-2, with 9 bases matching TRBD1. The CDR3 spans 15 residues. Unmatched junction bases numbered 4, after V lost 0 bases and J lost 5 bases. Germline lookup yields CDR1 ENHRY and CDR2 SYGVKD. CDR3: CAISESGTGSYGYTF. The CDR3 nucleotides read TGTGCCATCAGTGAGTCGGGGACAGGGAGTTATGGCTACACCTTC.

V is TRBV4-2 and J is TRBJ1-5; 8 positions match TRBD1. V trimming: 7 bases; J trimming: 2 bases; junction bases outside the gene matches: 10. The CDR3 totals 16 residues. Germline assignment: CDR1 LGHNA and CDR2 YNFKEQ. The CDR3 DNA reads TGTGCCAGCACGACGCAGGGGGCTGAGGGCAATCAGCCCCAGCATTTT. This encodes CASTTQGAEGNQPQHF.

This clone was seen a few times. This chain uses TRBV7-8 with TRBJ2-5; TRBD1 might be the D (6 bases). This CDR3 is built from 14 residues. The germline gives CDR1 SGHVS, CDR2 FQNEAQ. Trimming cost V 2 bases and J 2 bases, with 9 bases left between them. CDR3 DNA sequence: TGTGCCAGCAGCTTACCTGGACAGCAAGAGACCCAGTACTTC. Translating it yields CASSLPGQQETQYF.

The chain links TRBV30 to TRBJ2-3, with a tentative D call TRBD2 (5 bases). The germline V gene encodes CDR1 GTSNPN and CDR2 SVGIG (reference sequence). This CDR3 spans 11 amino acids. The germline V and J ends were trimmed by 2 bases and 6 bases, with 6 bases remaining between them. This CDR3 reads CAWSWEDTQYF. The CDR3 DNA sequence: TGTGCCTGGAGTTGGGAGGATACGCAGTATTTT.

This rearrangement joins TRBV7-9 to TRBJ2-2; 7 bases are a match to TRBD2. The length of the CDR3 is 15 residues. V lost 6 bases and J lost 6; bases outside the gene matches: 10. CDR1 SEHNR and CDR2 FQNEAQ come from the germline V gene (reference sequence). The CDR3 DNA is TGTGCCAGCAGGCCCGGACTAGGGGTCGCCGGGGAGCTGTTTTTT. Protein: CASRPGLGVAGELFF. The full variable domain, rest sourced from reference TRBV7-9 and TRBJ2-2, is DTGVSQNPRHKITKRGQNVTFRCDPISEHNRLYWYRQTLGQGPEFLTYFQNEAQLEKSRLLSDRFSAERPKGSFSTLEIQRTEQGDSAMYLCASRPGLGVAGELFFGEGSRLTVL.

This chain links TRBV5-4 with TRBJ2-2, with 9 nucleotides matching TRBD1. V gave up 5 bases and J gave up 0 bases; unmatched junction bases: 5. The germline V gene has CDR1 SGHNT and CDR2 YYREEE (reference sequence). CDR3 length equals 16 residues. The CDR3 DNA follows: TGTGCCAGCAGACGGGACAGGGATCCGAACACCGGGGAGCTGTTTTTT. Its protein is CASRRDRDPNTGELFF.

The rearrangement uses TRBV7-2 and TRBJ2-1; 8 bases match TRBD2. The germline V gene has CDR1 SGHTA and CDR2 FQGNSA. CDR3 length equals 16 residues. Losses at the gene ends were 4 bases for V and 6 bases for J; bases not matched to a gene: 11. CDR3 residues: CASSSPSSGPSNEQFF. DNA of the CDR3: TGTGCCAGCAGCTCCCCCTCTAGCGGGCCGAGCAATGAGCAGTTCTTC.

The gene calls are TRBV27 and TRBJ2-7, with D possibly matching TRBD2 (5 bases). Trimming removed 5 bases from V and 6 bases from J, with 20 bases in between. CDR3 length: 15 amino acids. CDR1 is MNHEY, CDR2 SMNVEV, per germline (reference sequence). The CDR3 is CASSPQEVAFLEQYF. The DNA for the CDR3 is TGTGCCAGCAGTCCCCAGGAGGTAGCTTTTCTCGAGCAGTACTTC.

The V call is TRBV6-5, the J call TRBJ2-7, with 9 bases aligning to TRBD1. Germline lookup yields CDR1 MNHEY and CDR2 SVGAGI. The CDR3 consists of 16 residues. The V and J ends lost 4 bases and 4 bases, in that order; junction bases with no gene match: 11. The CDR3 spells CASSSLGGQGGYEQYF. CDR3 sequence (DNA): TGTGCCAGCAGTTCTCTCGGGGGACAGGGAGGGTACGAGCAGTACTTC.

The genes are TRBV4-3 and TRBJ2-3, with TRBD2 identical over 8 bases. The CDR3 consists of 14 residues. Germline V gene data show CDR1 as LGHNA and CDR2 as YSLEER. Germline trimming cut 4 bases from V and 3 bases from J; bases unmatched to any gene: 3. The CDR3 bases are TGCGCCAGCAGCCCCGGACTAGCTACAGATACGCAGTATTTT. Protein: CASSPGLATDTQYF.

This clone was seen a few times. This sequence joins TRBV2 and TRBJ1-2; the D gene is possibly TRBD1 (5 bases). The CDR3 has 13 amino acids. Looked up from germline, CDR1 is SNHLY and CDR2 is FYNNEI. Between the trimmed V and J ends, which lost 3 bases and 7 bases, there was a span of 12 bases. The CDR3 sequence is CASSERGGVGYTF. CDR3 in DNA: TGTGCCAGCAGTGAGAGGGGAGGGGTTGGCTACACCTTC.